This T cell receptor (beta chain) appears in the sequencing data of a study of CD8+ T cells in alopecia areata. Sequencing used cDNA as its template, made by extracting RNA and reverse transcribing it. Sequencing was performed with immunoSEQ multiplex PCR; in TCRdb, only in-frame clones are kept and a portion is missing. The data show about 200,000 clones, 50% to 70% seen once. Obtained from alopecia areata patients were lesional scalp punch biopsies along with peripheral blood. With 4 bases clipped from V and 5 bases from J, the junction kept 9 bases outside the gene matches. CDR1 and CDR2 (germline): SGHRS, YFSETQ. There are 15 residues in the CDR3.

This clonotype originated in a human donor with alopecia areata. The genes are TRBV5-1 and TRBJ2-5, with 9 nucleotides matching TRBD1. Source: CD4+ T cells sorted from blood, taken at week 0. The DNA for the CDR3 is TGCGCCAGCAGCCGGACAGGGGTTCGTGGGGAGACCCAGTACTTC. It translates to CASSRTGVRGETQYF.